The T cell receptor (beta chain) described here comes from a study of cytomegalovirus exposure and HLA in healthy donors. Whole-study results and caveats: Earlier analysis yielded a pattern in which most TCR beta V segments were productive about 90% or about 30% of the time. Three chains tied to CMV proved CMV antigen-specific in vitro. Reportedly, TCR beta sequences accurately predicted HLA-A and HLA-B alleles in most subjects.

Details on this clone: The antigen is undetermined.

Trimming left V 6 bases short and J 1 base short, with 9 bases between. Looked up from germline, CDR1 is MDHEN and CDR2 is SYDVKM. The CDR3 has 14 amino acids. With 60 Vbeta and 13 Jbeta primers, the PCR was carried out. Clones were read by immunoSEQ multiplex PCR, and TCRdb kept only the in-frame ones, dropping some. The sample contains about 98,000 clones, under 85% of which appear only once. Sequenced sample: PBMCs. V is TRBV28 and J is TRBJ1-4; a possible D gene is TRBD1 (5 bases). This TCR came from a female donor in good health and CMV-seropositive. The chain's CDR3 is CASRAGLTNEKLFF. CDR3 nucleotide sequence: TGTGCCAGCAGGGCAGGGTTAACTAATGAAAAACTGTTTTTT. The full variable domain, its missing parts supplied by reference TRBV28 and TRBJ1-4, is DVKVTQSSRYLVKRTGEKVFLECVQDMDHENMFWYRQDPGLGLRLIYFSYDVKMKEKGDIPEGYSVSREKKERFSLILESASTNQTSMYLCASRAGLTNEKLFFGSGTQLSVL.